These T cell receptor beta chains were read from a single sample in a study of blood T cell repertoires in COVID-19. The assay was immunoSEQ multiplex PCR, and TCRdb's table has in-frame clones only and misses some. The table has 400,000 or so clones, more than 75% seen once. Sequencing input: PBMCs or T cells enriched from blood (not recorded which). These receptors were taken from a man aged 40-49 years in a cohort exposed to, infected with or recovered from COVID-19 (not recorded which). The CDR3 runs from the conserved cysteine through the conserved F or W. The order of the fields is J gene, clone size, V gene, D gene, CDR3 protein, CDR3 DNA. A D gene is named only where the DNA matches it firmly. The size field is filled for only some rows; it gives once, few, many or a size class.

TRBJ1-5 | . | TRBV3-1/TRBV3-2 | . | CASSQAPQGLNQPQHF | TGTGCCAGCAGCCAAGCTCCACAGGGTTTAAATCAGCCCCAGCATTTT
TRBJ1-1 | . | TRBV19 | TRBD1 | CASSGQTGVTEAFF | TGTGCCAGTAGTGGTCAGACAGGGGTTACTGAAGCTTTCTTT
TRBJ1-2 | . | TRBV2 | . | CASSEAHYGYTF | TGTGCCAGCAGTGAGGCACACTATGGCTACACCTTC
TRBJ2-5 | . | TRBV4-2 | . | CASSQGLEETQYF | TGTGCCAGCAGCCAAGGACTGGAAGAGACCCAGTACTTC
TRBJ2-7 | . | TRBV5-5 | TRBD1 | CASSLDGTGDYYEQYF | TGTGCCAGCAGCTTGGACGGGACAGGGGACTACTACGAGCAGTACTTC
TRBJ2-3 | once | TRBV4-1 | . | CASISRLYSTDTQYF | TGCGCCAGCATCTCCCGACTTTATAGCACAGATACGCAGTATTTT
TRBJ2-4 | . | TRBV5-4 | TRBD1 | CASSLEGQGNIQYF | TGTGCCAGCAGCTTGGAGGGACAGGGAAACATTCAGTACTTC
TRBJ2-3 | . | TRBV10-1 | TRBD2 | CASSTGLAGAGDTQYF | TGCGCCAGCAGTACAGGACTAGCGGGAGCTGGAGATACGCAGTATTTT
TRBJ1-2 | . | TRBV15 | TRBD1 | CATSRDLTGGDHGYTF | TGTGCCACCAGCAGAGATCTGACAGGGGGAGATCATGGCTACACCTTC
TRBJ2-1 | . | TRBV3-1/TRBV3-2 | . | CASSQGSGKEQFF | TGTGCCAGCAGCCAAGGATCGGGGAAAGAGCAGTTCTTC
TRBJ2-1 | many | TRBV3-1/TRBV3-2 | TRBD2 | CASSQDRGLVGEQFF | TGTGCCAGCAGCCAAGATCGGGGACTAGTGGGTGAGCAGTTCTTC
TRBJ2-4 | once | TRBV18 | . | CASSPDGEGVIQYF | TGTGCCAGCTCACCAGACGGAGAGGGGGTCATTCAGTACTTC
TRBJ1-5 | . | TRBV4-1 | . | CASSQDGIRDNQPQHF | TGCGCCAGCAGCCAAGATGGAATCAGGGATAATCAGCCCCAGCATTTT
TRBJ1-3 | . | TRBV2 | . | CASRAQQVPKVYTIYF | TGTGCCAGCAGGGCCCAACAGGTTCCCAAAGTATACACCATATATTTT
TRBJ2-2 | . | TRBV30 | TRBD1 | CAWGKTGGAGELFF | TGTGCCTGGGGAAAGACAGGGGGCGCCGGGGAGCTGTTTTTT
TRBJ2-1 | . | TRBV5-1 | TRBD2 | CASSFMGPGGNSYNEQFF | TGCGCCAGCAGCTTCATGGGGCCGGGGGGGAACTCCTACAATGAGCAGTTCTTC
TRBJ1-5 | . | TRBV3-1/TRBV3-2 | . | CASSQGRVQQPQHF | TGTGCCAGCAGCCAAGGGAGGGTTCAGCAGCCCCAGCATTTT
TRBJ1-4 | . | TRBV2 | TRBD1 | CAGYRDSGKLFF | TGTGCCGGCTATCGGGACAGTGGAAAACTGTTTTTT
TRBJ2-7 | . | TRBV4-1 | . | CASSQENYGSYEQYF | TGCGCCAGCAGCCAAGAAAATTACGGGTCCTACGAGCAGTACTTC
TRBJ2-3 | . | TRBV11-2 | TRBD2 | CASSLRRLAIETDTQYF | TGTGCCAGCAGCTTAAGAAGACTAGCTATAGAAACAGATACGCAGTATTTT
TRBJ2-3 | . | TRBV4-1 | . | CASSPPGRVDTQYF | TGCGCCAGCAGCCCCCCCGGGAGAGTAGATACGCAGTATTTT
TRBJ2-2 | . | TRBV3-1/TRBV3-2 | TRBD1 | CASSRFLDRATGELFF | TGTGCCAGCAGCCGGTTCTTGGACAGGGCAACCGGGGAGCTGTTTTTT
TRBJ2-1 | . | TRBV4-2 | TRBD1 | CASSQAGTVVMDEQFF | TGTGCCAGCAGCCAGGCCGGGACAGTCGTTATGGATGAGCAGTTCTTC
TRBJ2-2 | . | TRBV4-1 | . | CASSQTRGTGELFF | TGCGCCAGCAGCCAAACACGGGGCACCGGGGAGCTGTTTTTT
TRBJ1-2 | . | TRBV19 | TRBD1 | CASNAKGQPYGYTF | TGTGCCAGTAACGCGAAGGGACAGCCTTATGGCTACACCTTC
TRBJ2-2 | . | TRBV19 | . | CASSLNTGELFF | TGTGCCAGTAGTCTGAACACCGGGGAGCTGTTTTTT
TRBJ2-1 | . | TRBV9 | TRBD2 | CASSVGPAGAYNEQFF | TGTGCCAGCAGCGTAGGTCCAGCGGGAGCCTACAATGAGCAGTTCTTC
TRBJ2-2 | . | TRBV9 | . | CASSVAVGGNTGELFF | TGTGCCAGCAGCGTAGCAGTGGGAGGCAACACCGGGGAGCTGTTTTTT
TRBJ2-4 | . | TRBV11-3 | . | CASSLGRLDIQYF | TGTGCCAGCAGCTTAGGGAGGCTAGACATTCAGTACTTC
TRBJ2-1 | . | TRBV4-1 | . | CASSQDIGATYNEQFF | TGCGCCAGCAGCCAAGATATAGGAGCAACCTACAATGAGCAGTTCTTC
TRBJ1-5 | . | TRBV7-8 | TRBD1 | CASSLTGGFGQPQHF | TGTGCCAGCAGCTTAACAGGGGGCTTTGGTCAGCCCCAGCATTTT
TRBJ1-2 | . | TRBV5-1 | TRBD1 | CASSWADRGSGYTF | TGCGCCAGCAGCTGGGCGGACAGGGGCTCTGGCTACACCTTC
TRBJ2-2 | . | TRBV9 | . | CASSTGEATGELFF | TGTGCCAGCAGTACAGGGGAGGCCACCGGGGAGCTGTTTTTT
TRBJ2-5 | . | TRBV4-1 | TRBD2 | CASSHGNGAGGFLETQYF | TGCGCCAGCAGCCACGGGAATGGAGCGGGAGGGTTTCTGGAGACCCAGTACTTC
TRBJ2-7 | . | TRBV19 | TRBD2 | CASSSFGTVRLAESYEQYF | TGTGCCAGTAGTAGTTTCGGGACGGTACGACTAGCGGAATCCTACGAGCAGTACTTC
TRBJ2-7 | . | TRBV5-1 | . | CASSFDTGGYEQYF | TGCGCCAGCAGCTTTGACACCGGTGGCTACGAGCAGTACTTC
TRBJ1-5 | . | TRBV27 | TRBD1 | CASKGPHGTGDNQPQHF | TGTGCCAGCAAGGGTCCCCACGGGACAGGGGATAATCAGCCCCAGCATTTT
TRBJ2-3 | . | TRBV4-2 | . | CASSQGLETDTQYF | TGTGCCAGCAGCCAAGGGCTAGAGACAGATACGCAGTATTTT
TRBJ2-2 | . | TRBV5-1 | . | CASSLLAGLNTGELFF | TGCGCCAGCAGCTTGTTGGCGGGGCTGAACACCGGGGAGCTGTTTTTT
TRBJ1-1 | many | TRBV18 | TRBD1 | CATRPDRGNTEAFF | TGTGCCACCCGACCGGACAGGGGGAACACTGAAGCTTTCTTT
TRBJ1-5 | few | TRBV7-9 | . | CASSSAKPTGYNQPQHF | TGTGCCAGCAGCTCCGCGAAACCCACAGGGTACAATCAGCCCCAGCATTTT
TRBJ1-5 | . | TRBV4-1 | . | CASSQDGSHSNQPQHF | TGCGCCAGCAGCCAAGATGGCTCCCATAGCAATCAGCCCCAGCATTTT
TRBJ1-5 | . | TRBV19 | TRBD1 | CASSTLQGSPHQPQHF | TGTGCCAGTAGTACTTTACAGGGGTCCCCCCATCAGCCCCAGCATTTT
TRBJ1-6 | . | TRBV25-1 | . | CASSESQASLNSPLHF | TGTGCCAGCAGTGAATCTCAAGCCTCCCTTAATTCACCCCTCCACTTT
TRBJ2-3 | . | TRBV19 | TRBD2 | CASSTLSGSGADTQYF | TGTGCCAGTAGTACCCTTAGCGGGAGTGGGGCAGATACGCAGTATTTT
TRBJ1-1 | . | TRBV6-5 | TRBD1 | CASSLNRGLNTEAFF | TGTGCCAGCAGTCTAAACAGGGGATTGAACACTGAAGCTTTCTTT
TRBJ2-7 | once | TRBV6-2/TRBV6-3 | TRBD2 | CASSLRLAGVREQYF | TGTGCCAGCAGTCTACGACTAGCGGGAGTGCGGGAGCAGTACTTC
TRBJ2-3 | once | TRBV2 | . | CASSEAGRGSDTQYF | TGTGCCAGCAGTGAAGCGGGGCGAGGCTCAGATACGCAGTATTTT
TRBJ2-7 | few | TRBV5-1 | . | CASSLEPGALFEQYF | TGCGCCAGCAGCTTGGAGCCAGGGGCCCTCTTCGAGCAGTACTTC
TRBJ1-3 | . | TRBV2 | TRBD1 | CASREQGSGNTIYF | TGTGCCAGCAGGGAACAGGGGTCTGGAAACACCATATATTTT
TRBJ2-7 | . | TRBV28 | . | CASSLSRTVSYEQYF | TGTGCCAGCAGTCTTTCGCGGACAGTCTCCTACGAGCAGTACTTC
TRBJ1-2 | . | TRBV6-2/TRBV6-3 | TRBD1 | CASSPRRGQGNYGYTF | TGTGCCAGCAGCCCTCGGAGAGGACAGGGCAACTATGGCTACACCTTC
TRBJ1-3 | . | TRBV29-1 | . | CSVRTASGNTIYF | TGCAGCGTACGGACAGCCTCTGGAAACACCATATATTTT
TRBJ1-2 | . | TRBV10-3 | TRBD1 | CAIRRGTGANYGYTF | TGTGCCATCAGACGAGGGACAGGGGCTAACTATGGCTACACCTTC
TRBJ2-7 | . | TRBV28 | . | CASSYTTVISYEQYF | TGTGCCAGCAGCTATACTACGGTCATTTCCTACGAGCAGTACTTC
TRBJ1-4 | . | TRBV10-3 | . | CAISESGRGTNEKLFF | TGTGCCATCAGTGAGTCAGGGAGAGGGACTAATGAAAAACTGTTTTTT